Shown below are 15 T cell receptor beta chains from a single sample sequenced in a study of blood T cell repertoires in COVID-19. Method: immunoSEQ multiplex PCR; TCRdb's copy keeps in-frame clones and lacks some. The sample has 100,000 or so clones, about two thirds seen once. Sequencing was done on a sample of peripheral blood. Receptor source: a woman aged 80 or over with acute or convalescent COVID-19.

The V gene is TRBV19, the J gene TRBJ1-2; 7 bases agree with TRBD1. Germline lookup yields CDR1 LNHDA and CDR2 SQIVND (reference sequence). The CDR3 is 14 amino acids. The junction had 8 bases not matched to a gene; V was cut back by 4 bases and J by 6 bases. The CDR3 DNA reads as TGTGCCAGTAGTAGCTATTTTCAGGGGGATGGCTACACCTTC. Protein: CASSSYFQGDGYTF. The full variable domain, with the rest looked up from reference TRBV19 and TRBJ1-2, is DGGITQSPKYLFRKEGQNVTLSCEQNLNHDAMYWYRQDPGQGLRLIYYSQIVNDFQKGDIAEGYSVSREKKESFPLTVTSAQKNPTAFYLCASSSYFQGDGYTFGSGTRLTVV.

This clone was observed a single time. This chain joins TRBV5-1 and TRBJ2-3; 11 bases align to TRBD2. The CDR3 runs to 17 residues. V shed 0 bases and J 1 base; nucleotides not matched to a gene: 4. Germline CDR1 reads SGHRS; CDR2 reads YFSETQ. This chain's CDR3 is CASSLVLAGGGTDTQYF. The CDR3 region has the DNA TGCGCCAGCAGCTTGGTGCTAGCGGGGGGAGGCACAGATACGCAGTATTTT.

V gene TRBV9 combines with J gene TRBJ2-7, with D uncertain. The CDR3 extends over 14 amino acids. Trimming pared 3 bases from V and 0 bases from J, leaving 10 bases between. Germline V CDR1 and CDR2: SGDLS, YYNGEE. For the CDR3, the DNA is TGTGCCAGCAGCGCCAGGATGAGCTCCTACGAGCAGTACTTC. Protein product: CASSARMSSYEQYF.

This clone has more than one count but fewer than ten. The chain couples TRBV7-2 to TRBJ1-2; D remains ambiguous. V dropped 2 bases and J dropped 7 bases, with 11 bases sitting between them. There are 13 residues in the CDR3. Germline CDR1 is SGHTA and CDR2 is FQGNSA. Here the CDR3 reads CASSLLATGGYTF. The CDR3 DNA sequence: TGTGCCAGCAGCTTACTCGCGACTGGTGGCTACACCTTC.

This rearrangement joins TRBV9 to TRBJ1-1, with D hard to call. Germline V CDR1 and CDR2: SGDLS, YYNGEE. Between the trimmed V and J ends, which lost 4 bases and 4 bases, there was a span of 14 bases. CDR3 length: 14 residues. CDR3 residues: CASSPGLVGTEAFF. As DNA, the CDR3 is TGTGCCAGCAGCCCAGGCCTCGTGGGCACTGAAGCTTTCTTT.

The CDR3 DNA sequence: TGTGCCAGCGACTTGGGGGCTCGCACTGAAGCTTTCTTT. It is translated as CASDLGARTEAFF. The rearrangement links TRBV27 to TRBJ1-1, with a weak D call TRBD1 (6 bases). Trimming removed 8 bases at V and 4 bases at J, with 14 bases between. The CDR3 has 13 amino acids. Germline V lookup: CDR1 MNHEY, CDR2 SMNVEV (reference sequence).

V is TRBV19 and J is TRBJ1-5; D is perhaps TRBD1 (6 bases). Germline V CDR1 and CDR2: LNHDA, SQIVND (reference sequence). V was clipped by 4 bases and J by 4 bases, with 11 bases between them. The CDR3 extends over 14 amino acids. The CDR3 bases are TGTGCCAGTAGTACCACAGGGTCGAATCAGCCCCAGCATTTT. Translation: CASSTTGSNQPQHF.

The chain recombines TRBV12-3 or TRBV12-4 with TRBJ1-2; 7 nucleotides line up with TRBD1. With 3 bases clipped from V and 4 bases from J, the junction kept 2 bases outside the gene matches. This CDR3 is 13 amino acids long. The CDR3 DNA reads as TGTGCCAGCAGTTTCTCAGGGGGCTATGGCTACACCTTC. Amino acids: CASSFSGGYGYTF.

In its sample, this clone was seen a few times. J is TRBJ1-2 and V is TRBV5-1, with a tentative D call TRBD1 (6 bases). Looked up from germline, CDR1 is SGHRS and CDR2 is YFSETQ. This CDR3 is built from 16 residues. The germline V and J ends were trimmed by 3 bases and 0 bases, with 15 bases remaining between them. CDR3 in DNA: TGCGCCAGCAGCTCGGGGACATCTACCGCTAACTATGGCTACACCTTC. The encoded protein is CASSSGTSTANYGYTF.

The V gene is TRBV2, the J gene TRBJ2-3; 10 bases line up with TRBD2. The junction had 5 bases not matched to a gene; V was cut back by 4 bases and J by 1 base. The V gene's germline CDR1 is SNHLY and CDR2 FYNNEI. The CDR3 consists of 16 residues. CDR3: CASSVQRGGRTDTQYF. The CDR3 region has the DNA TGTGCCAGCAGTGTCCAGCGGGGGGGCCGCACAGATACGCAGTATTTT.

The chain joins TRBV9 to TRBJ1-3; D gene unclear. CDR3 length equals 13 residues. Germline V gene data show CDR1 as SGDLS and CDR2 as YYNGEE. The germline V and J ends were trimmed by 0 bases and 4 bases, with 5 bases remaining between them. CDR3 coding DNA: TGTGCCAGCAGCGTAGCTCCCGGAAACACCATATATTTT. Translating gives CASSVAPGNTIYF.

The rearrangement uses TRBV5-8 and TRBJ2-5; D possibly corresponds to TRBD1 (8 bases). The CDR3 loop spans 15 amino acids. V lost 4 bases and J 2 bases, leaving 15 bases between the germline ends. Germline CDR1 reads SGHTS; CDR2 reads YDEGEE. DNA for the CDR3: TGTGCCAGCAGCCCCAGGGGGCGGGGGCAAGAGACCCAGTACTTC. It yields the protein CASSPRGRGQETQYF.

This chain connects TRBV11-2 to TRBJ1-1; TRBD1 matches 7 bases. Germline V lookup: CDR1 SGHAT, CDR2 FQNNGV. V was clipped by 5 bases and J by 3 bases; unmatched bases: 6. The CDR3 contains 14 residues. DNA of the CDR3: TGTGCCAGCAGCCAGACAGGGCCCCACACTGAAGCTTTCTTT. Encoded protein: CASSQTGPHTEAFF.

V is TRBV7-2 and J is TRBJ1-2, with 7 nucleotides matching TRBD1. The CDR3 extends over 14 amino acids. Per the germline V gene, CDR1 is SGHTA and CDR2 is FQGNSA. J gave up 7 bases and V 1 base, and 6 bases lay outside the gene matches. This CDR3 reads CASSLELQGSGYTF. CDR3 in DNA: TGTGCCAGCAGCTTAGAGCTACAGGGGTCTGGCTACACCTTC.

The V and J genes are TRBV5-6 and TRBJ1-2; D remains unclear. This CDR3 has 13 amino acids. Germline V gene data show CDR1 as SGHDT and CDR2 as YYEEEE. Deletions cut 1 base from V and 2 bases from J, with 6 bases between. The CDR3 DNA reads TGTGCCAGCAGCTTGACAGTCAACTATGGCTACACCTTC. Translated: CASSLTVNYGYTF.